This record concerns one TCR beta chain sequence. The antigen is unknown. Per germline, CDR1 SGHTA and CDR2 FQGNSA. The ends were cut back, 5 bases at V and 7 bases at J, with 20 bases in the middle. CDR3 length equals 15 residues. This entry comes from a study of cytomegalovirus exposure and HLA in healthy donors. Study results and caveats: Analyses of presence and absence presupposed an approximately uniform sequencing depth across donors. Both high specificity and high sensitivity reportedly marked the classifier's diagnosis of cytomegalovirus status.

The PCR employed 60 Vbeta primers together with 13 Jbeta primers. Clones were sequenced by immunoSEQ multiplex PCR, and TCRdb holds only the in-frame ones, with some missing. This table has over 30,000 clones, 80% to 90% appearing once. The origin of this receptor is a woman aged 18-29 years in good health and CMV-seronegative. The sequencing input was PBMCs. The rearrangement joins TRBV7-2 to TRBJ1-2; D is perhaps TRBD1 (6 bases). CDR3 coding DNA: TGTGCCAGCAGCCCCACCGGGGTCCGAGGGGGTGGCTACACCTTC. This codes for CASSPTGVRGGGYTF.